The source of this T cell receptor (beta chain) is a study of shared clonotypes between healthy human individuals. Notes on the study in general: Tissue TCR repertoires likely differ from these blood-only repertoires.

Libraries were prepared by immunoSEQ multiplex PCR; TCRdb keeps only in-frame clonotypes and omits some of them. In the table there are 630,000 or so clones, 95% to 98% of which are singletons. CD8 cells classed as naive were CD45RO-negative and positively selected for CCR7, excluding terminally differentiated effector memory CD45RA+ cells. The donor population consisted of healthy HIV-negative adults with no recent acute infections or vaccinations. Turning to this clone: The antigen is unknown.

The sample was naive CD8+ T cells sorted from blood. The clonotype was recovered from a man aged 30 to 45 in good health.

In DNA form, the CDR3 reads TGTGCCAGCACCCTAAGGCCGGGGCCGAACACCGGGGAGCTGTTTTTT. This translates into CASTLRPGPNTGELFF. The rearrangement uses TRBV7-2 and TRBJ2-2; D might be TRBD1 or TRBD2, each matching 5 bases. Germline CDR1 reads SGHTA; CDR2 reads FQGNSA. The CDR3 is 16 residues long. Trimming pared 7 bases from V and 0 bases from J, leaving 15 bases between.